Below are 2 T cell receptor beta chains sequenced from a single sample in a study of cytotoxic CD8 clonotypes in ibrutinib-treated CLL. Method: immunoSEQ multiplex PCR; TCRdb's copy keeps in-frame clones and lacks some. The sample has some 170,000 clones, about 88% seen once; the top ten hold roughly 3%. Material: PBMCs, obtained at disease progression, from a patient treated with ibrutinib. Receptors were obtained from a human donor with chronic lymphocytic leukemia.

The V call is TRBV7-3, the J call TRBJ2-3; D might be TRBD1 (5 bases). This CDR3 region has 16 residues. CDR1 and CDR2 from the germline V gene are SGHTA and FQGTGA. V was pared by 5 bases and J by 4 bases, with 19 bases between. Here the CDR3 DNA reads TGTGCCAGCAGCCCAGGGCGTACTCGTTTGTCAGATACGCAGTATTTT. Translating it yields CASSPGRTRLSDTQYF.

V gene TRBV6-5 combines with J gene TRBJ1-1; D is unclear. The CDR3 is 14 amino acids. The germline V gene encodes CDR1 MNHEY and CDR2 SVGAGI. Trimming shortened V by 2 bases and J by 8 bases, and 15 bases separated the two germline ends. The CDR3 loop is CASSYLSTGTEAFF. CDR3 sequence (DNA): TGTGCCAGCAGTTACCTCTCGACGGGTACGGAAGCTTTCTTT.